The source of this TCR beta chain is a study of post-analysis software for immune sequencing data (dated by TCRdb to the mid-2010s). About the study as a whole: The recorded disease courses included relapsing-remitting, secondary progressive and progressive-relapsing multiple sclerosis, and some patients had no subtype annotation. The patient repertoires were compared against 11 previously published healthy control repertoires obtained from donors aged roughly 6 to 28 years. A subset of samples was prepared in parallel using single-end sample barcoding, then pooled and co-amplified after Illumina adapter ligation.

Library preparation used PCR. The run used an Illumina HiSeq 2500. To reduce PCR and sequencing biases, unique molecular identifiers were built into the TCR beta cDNA libraries. Some 500,000 cDNA molecules were obtained per 1 to 10 million input T cells, so each molecule approximated one T cell. The patient libraries were prepared and sequenced using the same protocol as the earlier healthy control dataset. Within a given batch, samples were prepared together, multiplexed and sequenced on the same HiSeq lane. Processing in the source paper ran as follows. MIGEC was used to process the raw barcoded reads, and molecular identifier groups with only a single read were discarded before consensus assembly and CDR3 extraction. Clonotype tables were post-analysed with VDJtools, normalizing diversity by down-sampling all datasets to the smallest sample size. Repertoire overlap clustering matched CDR3 amino acid but not nucleotide sequences to correct batch-related cross-sample contamination. TCRdb cleaned the public reads at Q25 with fastp, built clones with MiXCR and kept in-frame beta chains. For every CDR3 protein sequence, its rows merge into one entry that carries the most common genes and DNA. TCRdb's processing, not the authors' own work, is the source of the V and J calls. Here the sample has 450,000 to 700,000 distinct CDR3 sequences; roughly 45% occur a single time. More than 1.5% of the sample is in the top ten clones.

To demonstrate the VDJtools post-analysis software, TCR beta repertoires were profiled from the peripheral blood of about a dozen young patients with multiple sclerosis. The patients with multiple sclerosis were children and adolescents between roughly 6 and 17 years of age. Points on this clonotype: Its antigen is currently not known. Base qualities are missing; no much larger clone stands one base away.

General study outcomes and caveats: The multiple sclerosis patient group was slightly younger than the control group. Direct clustering with F measure showed strong co-clustering of samples prepared in the same batch, prompting a batch-effect correction. Multiple sclerosis patients had significantly lower normalized Chao1 diversity than controls, a result that suggests substantial peripheral T-cell clonal expansion.

The sample was blood. The origin of this receptor is a girl aged 10 to 17 with multiple sclerosis.

The CDR3 loop reads CALGTGRGEQFF. The nucleotides read TGTGCCCTGGGGACGGGGCGAGGGGAGCAGTTCTTC. The rearrangement joined TRBV10-3 to TRBJ2-1; the D gene is perhaps TRBD1 or TRBD2, as each covers 5 bases. V loses 11 bases, J loses 10 bases, and the germline ends lie 18 bases apart. The germline V gene specifies ENHRY as CDR1 and SYGVKD as CDR2. The CDR3 has 12 amino acids, counting the end cysteine and phenylalanine. The DNA shown is the 36-base CDR3, in frame from base 1.